Listed below are T cell receptor beta chains from one sample, sequenced in a study of cytotoxic CD8 clonotypes in ibrutinib-treated CLL. Assay: immunoSEQ multiplex PCR; the TCRdb copy retains only in-frame clones and omits some. This table has about 130,000 clones, around 80% appearing once. The specimen comprised PBMCs, sampled after 24 months of ibrutinib treatment. The origin of the receptors is a human donor with chronic lymphocytic leukemia. CDR3s include the opening cysteine and the closing phenylalanine or tryptophan. The D gene is left open where the match is weak. The listing skips clone size in some rows; elsewhere it reads once, few, many or a size class.

v_call: TRBV4-3; d_call: -; clone_size: -; j_call: TRBJ2-7; cdr3_nt: TGCGCCAGCAGCCAAGATCAAAGACCGGTAGGGGAGCAGTACTTC; cdr3_aa: CASSQDQRPVGEQYF
v_call: TRBV7-2; d_call: TRBD1; clone_size: -; j_call: TRBJ2-7; cdr3_nt: TGTGCCAGCAGCCCCGGGACAGGGATAGGCGAGCAGTACTTC; cdr3_aa: CASSPGTGIGEQYF
v_call: TRBV7-9; d_call: -; clone_size: -; j_call: TRBJ1-5; cdr3_nt: TGTGCCAGCAGCCCACGGGGGGCCGGCAATCAGCCCCAGCATTTT; cdr3_aa: CASSPRGAGNQPQHF
v_call: TRBV28; d_call: -; clone_size: -; j_call: TRBJ1-1; cdr3_nt: TGTGCCAGCAGTTTCTATCCTGAAGCTTTCTTT; cdr3_aa: CASSFYPEAFF
v_call: TRBV6-5; d_call: -; clone_size: -; j_call: TRBJ2-3; cdr3_nt: TGTGCCAGCAGCCTGGGACGGACTAAAGGAGATACGCAGTATTTT; cdr3_aa: CASSLGRTKGDTQYF
v_call: TRBV7-2; d_call: TRBD1; clone_size: -; j_call: TRBJ2-5; cdr3_nt: TGTGCCAGCAGCTTATTAGGGACAGCCCAAGAGACCCAGTACTTC; cdr3_aa: CASSLLGTAQETQYF
v_call: TRBV18; d_call: TRBD1; clone_size: -; j_call: TRBJ1-2; cdr3_nt: TGTGCCAGCTCTCCCGGACAGGGTCGAAACTATGGCTACACCTTC; cdr3_aa: CASSPGQGRNYGYTF
v_call: TRBV4-1; d_call: -; clone_size: -; j_call: TRBJ1-1; cdr3_nt: TGCGCCAGCAGCCAAGATCTACTCGAGAACACTGAAGCTTTCTTT; cdr3_aa: CASSQDLLENTEAFF
v_call: TRBV5-1; d_call: TRBD2; clone_size: -; j_call: TRBJ2-5; cdr3_nt: TGCGCCAGCAGCTTGTTACGGGGGGGATATGGAGAGACCCAGTACTTC; cdr3_aa: CASSLLRGGYGETQYF
v_call: TRBV6-1; d_call: TRBD1; clone_size: -; j_call: TRBJ1-6; cdr3_nt: TGTGCCAGCAGTGAAAAACCGCAGGGGGCTTCACCCCTCCACTTT; cdr3_aa: CASSEKPQGASPLHF
v_call: TRBV10-3; d_call: -; clone_size: -; j_call: TRBJ1-5; cdr3_nt: TGTGCCATCTCCAAAGGCAATCAGCCCCAGCATTTT; cdr3_aa: CAISKGNQPQHF
v_call: TRBV7-2; d_call: -; clone_size: -; j_call: TRBJ1-1; cdr3_nt: TGTGCCAGCAGCCAACGATCGGCAGGGATGACTGAAGCTTTCTTT; cdr3_aa: CASSQRSAGMTEAFF
v_call: TRBV5-1; d_call: -; clone_size: -; j_call: TRBJ2-1; cdr3_nt: TGCGCCAGCAGCTTGGGGCTGTTAGCCCCCAGTAATGAGCAGTTCTTC; cdr3_aa: CASSLGLLAPSNEQFF
v_call: TRBV19; d_call: TRBD1; clone_size: -; j_call: TRBJ2-3; cdr3_nt: TGTGCCAGTAGTCCGGGACAGGGGAGCACAGATACGCAGTATTTT; cdr3_aa: CASSPGQGSTDTQYF
v_call: TRBV18; d_call: TRBD2; clone_size: -; j_call: TRBJ2-3; cdr3_nt: TGTGCCAGCTCACCATTAGCGGGGGGGTCAACAGATACGCAGTATTTT; cdr3_aa: CASSPLAGGSTDTQYF
v_call: TRBV5-8; d_call: -; clone_size: -; j_call: TRBJ1-5; cdr3_nt: TGTGCCAGCAGCTTATGGCGCACAGACAATCAGCCCCAGCATTTT; cdr3_aa: CASSLWRTDNQPQHF
v_call: TRBV7-9; d_call: -; clone_size: once; j_call: TRBJ1-2; cdr3_nt: TGTGCCAGCAGCTTACCCAGGGCAGGAGGCTACACCTTC; cdr3_aa: CASSLPRAGGYTF
v_call: TRBV19; d_call: TRBD1; clone_size: -; j_call: TRBJ2-5; cdr3_nt: TGTGCCAGTAGGAACTCAGGGGGCCGGGAGACCCAGTACTTC; cdr3_aa: CASRNSGGRETQYF